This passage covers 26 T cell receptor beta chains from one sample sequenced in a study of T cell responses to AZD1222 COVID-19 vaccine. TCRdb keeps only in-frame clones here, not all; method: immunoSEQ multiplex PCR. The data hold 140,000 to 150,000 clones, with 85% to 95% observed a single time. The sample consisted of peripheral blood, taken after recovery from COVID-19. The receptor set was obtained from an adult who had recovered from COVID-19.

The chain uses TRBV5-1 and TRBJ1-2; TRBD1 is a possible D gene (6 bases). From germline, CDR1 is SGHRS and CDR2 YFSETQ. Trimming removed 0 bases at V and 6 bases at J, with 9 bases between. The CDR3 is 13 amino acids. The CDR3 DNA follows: TGCGCCAGCAGCTTGGTGAGGGGGAATGGCTACACCTTC. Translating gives CASSLVRGNGYTF.

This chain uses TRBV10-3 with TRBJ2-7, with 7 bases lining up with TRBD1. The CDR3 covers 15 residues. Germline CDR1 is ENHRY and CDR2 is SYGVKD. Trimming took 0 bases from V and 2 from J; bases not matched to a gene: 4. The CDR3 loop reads CAISESRDRPYEQYF. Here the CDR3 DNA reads TGTGCCATCAGTGAGTCGAGGGACAGACCCTACGAGCAGTACTTC.

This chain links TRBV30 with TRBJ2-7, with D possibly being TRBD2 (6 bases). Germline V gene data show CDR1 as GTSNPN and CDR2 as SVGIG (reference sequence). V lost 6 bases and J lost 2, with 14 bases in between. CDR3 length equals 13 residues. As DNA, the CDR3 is TGTGCCTGTTGGAGGGGATCCACCTACGAGCAGTACTTC. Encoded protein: CACWRGSTYEQYF.

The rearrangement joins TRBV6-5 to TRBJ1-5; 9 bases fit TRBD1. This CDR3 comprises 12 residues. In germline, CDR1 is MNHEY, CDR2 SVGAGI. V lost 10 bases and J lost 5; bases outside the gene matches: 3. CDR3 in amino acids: CATRQGDQPQHF. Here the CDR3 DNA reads TGTGCCACCCGACAGGGGGATCAGCCCCAGCATTTT.

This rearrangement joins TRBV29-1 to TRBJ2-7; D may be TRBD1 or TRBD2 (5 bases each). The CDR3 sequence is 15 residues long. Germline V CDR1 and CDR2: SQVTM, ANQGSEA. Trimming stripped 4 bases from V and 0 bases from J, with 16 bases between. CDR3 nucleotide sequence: TGCAGCGTTGGAGGGGACCAGAGGAACTCCTACGAGCAGTACTTC. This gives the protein CSVGGDQRNSYEQYF.

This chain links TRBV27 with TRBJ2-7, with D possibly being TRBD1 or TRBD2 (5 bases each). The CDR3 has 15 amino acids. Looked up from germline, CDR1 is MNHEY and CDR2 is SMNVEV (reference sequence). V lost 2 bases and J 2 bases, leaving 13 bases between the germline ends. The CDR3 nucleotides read TGTGCCAGCAGTTTAGAGGGGATTCCTACCTACGAGCAGTACTTC. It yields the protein CASSLEGIPTYEQYF.

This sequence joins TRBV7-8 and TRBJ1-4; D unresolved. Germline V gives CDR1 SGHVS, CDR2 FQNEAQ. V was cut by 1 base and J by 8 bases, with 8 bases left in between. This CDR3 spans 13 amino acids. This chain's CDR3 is CASSLDPGEKLFF. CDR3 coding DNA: TGTGCCAGCAGCTTAGACCCAGGAGAAAAACTGTTTTTT.

The CDR3, as DNA: TGTGCCATCAGCCCAGGTATTGGGGCCACAAGCTCCTACAATGAGCAGTTCTTC. This gives the protein CAISPGIGATSSYNEQFF. V and J are TRBV10-3 and TRBJ2-1; perhaps TRBD1 as D (5 bases). The V end lost 6 bases, the J end lost 0 bases, and 21 bases lay between the germline ends. CDR3 size: 18 residues. Per the germline V gene, CDR1 is ENHRY and CDR2 is SYGVKD.

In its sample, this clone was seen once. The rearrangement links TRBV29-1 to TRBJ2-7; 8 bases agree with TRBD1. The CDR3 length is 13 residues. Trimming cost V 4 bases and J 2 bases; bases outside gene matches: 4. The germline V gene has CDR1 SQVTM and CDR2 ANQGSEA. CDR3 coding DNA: TGCAGCGTTGGACAGGGGTCCACCTACGAGCAGTACTTC. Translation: CSVGQGSTYEQYF.

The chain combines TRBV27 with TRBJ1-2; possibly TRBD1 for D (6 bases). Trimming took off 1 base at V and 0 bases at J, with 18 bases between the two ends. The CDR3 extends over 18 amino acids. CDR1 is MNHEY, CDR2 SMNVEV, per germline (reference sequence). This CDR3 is CASSLFGRGRKTNYGYTF. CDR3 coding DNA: TGTGCCAGCAGTTTATTCGGCAGGGGACGAAAGACTAACTATGGCTACACCTTC.

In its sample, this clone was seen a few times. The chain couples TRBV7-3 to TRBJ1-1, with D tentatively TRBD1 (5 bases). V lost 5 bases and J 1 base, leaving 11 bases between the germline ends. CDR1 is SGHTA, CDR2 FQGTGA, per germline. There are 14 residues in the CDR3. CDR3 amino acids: CASSPGGENTEAFF. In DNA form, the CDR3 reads TGTGCCAGCAGCCCTGGAGGGGAGAACACTGAAGCTTTCTTT.

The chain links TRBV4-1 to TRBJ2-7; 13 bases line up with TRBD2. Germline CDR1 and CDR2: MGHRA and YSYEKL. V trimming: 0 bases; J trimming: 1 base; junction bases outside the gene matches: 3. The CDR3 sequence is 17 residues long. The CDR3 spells CASSQEGLAGVSYEQYF. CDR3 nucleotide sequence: TGCGCCAGCAGCCAAGAAGGACTAGCGGGAGTGTCCTACGAGCAGTACTTC.

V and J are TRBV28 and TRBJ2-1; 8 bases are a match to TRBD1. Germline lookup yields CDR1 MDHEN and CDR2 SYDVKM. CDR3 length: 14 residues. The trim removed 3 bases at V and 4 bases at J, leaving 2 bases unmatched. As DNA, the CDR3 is TGTGCCAGCAGTTTGGGACAGGCGTACAATGAGCAGTTCTTC. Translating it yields CASSLGQAYNEQFF.

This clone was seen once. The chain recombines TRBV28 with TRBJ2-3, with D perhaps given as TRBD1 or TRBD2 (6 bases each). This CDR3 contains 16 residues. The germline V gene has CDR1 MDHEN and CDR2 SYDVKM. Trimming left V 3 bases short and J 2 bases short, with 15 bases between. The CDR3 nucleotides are TGTGCCAGCAGTTTTGGGGGGCTAGTTAACACAGATACGCAGTATTTT. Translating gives CASSFGGLVNTDTQYF.

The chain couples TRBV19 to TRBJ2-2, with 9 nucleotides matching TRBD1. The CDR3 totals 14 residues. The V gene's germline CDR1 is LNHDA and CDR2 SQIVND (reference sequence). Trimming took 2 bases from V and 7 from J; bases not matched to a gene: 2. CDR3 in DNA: TGTGCCAGTAGTATAAGGACAGGGGTCGGGGAGCTGTTTTTT. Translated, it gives CASSIRTGVGELFF.

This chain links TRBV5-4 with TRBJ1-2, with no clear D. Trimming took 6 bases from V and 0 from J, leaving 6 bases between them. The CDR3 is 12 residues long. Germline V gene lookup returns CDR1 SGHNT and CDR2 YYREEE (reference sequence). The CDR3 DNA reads TGTGCCAGCACCGCAGCTAACTATGGCTACACCTTC. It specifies CASTAANYGYTF.

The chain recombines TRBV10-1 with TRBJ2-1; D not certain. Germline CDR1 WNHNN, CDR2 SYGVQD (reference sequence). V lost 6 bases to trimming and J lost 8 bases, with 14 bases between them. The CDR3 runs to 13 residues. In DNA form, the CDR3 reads TGCGCCAGCAGCCCTACAGTTGGTGATGAGCAGTTCTTC. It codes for CASSPTVGDEQFF.

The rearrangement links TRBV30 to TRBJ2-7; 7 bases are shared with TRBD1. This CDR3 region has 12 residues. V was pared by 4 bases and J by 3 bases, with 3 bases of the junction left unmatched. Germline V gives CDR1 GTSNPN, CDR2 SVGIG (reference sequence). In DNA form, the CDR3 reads TGTGCCTGGACTCGGGACAGCTACGAGCAGTACTTC. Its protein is CAWTRDSYEQYF.

The CDR3 here is CASSLVTEQFF. CDR3 nucleotides: TGTGCCAGCAGCTTAGTAACTGAGCAGTTCTTC. The chain employs TRBV7-8 and TRBJ2-1; no clear D gene. V dropped 1 base and J dropped 9 bases, with 4 bases sitting between them. This CDR3 is built from 11 residues. The germline V gene has CDR1 SGHVS and CDR2 FQNEAQ.

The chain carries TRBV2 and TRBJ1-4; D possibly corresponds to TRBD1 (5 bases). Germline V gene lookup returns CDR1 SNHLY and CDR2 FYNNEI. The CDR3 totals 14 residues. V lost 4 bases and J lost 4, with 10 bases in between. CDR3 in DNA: TGTGCCAGCAGTGTACGGCAGGGTAATGAAAAACTGTTTTTT. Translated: CASSVRQGNEKLFF. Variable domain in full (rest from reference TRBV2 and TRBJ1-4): EPEVTQTPSHQVTQMGQEVILRCVPISNHLYFYWYRQILGQKVEFLVSFYNNEISEKSEIFDDQFSVERPDGSNFTLKIRSTKLEDSAMYFCASSVRQGNEKLFFGSGTQLSVL.

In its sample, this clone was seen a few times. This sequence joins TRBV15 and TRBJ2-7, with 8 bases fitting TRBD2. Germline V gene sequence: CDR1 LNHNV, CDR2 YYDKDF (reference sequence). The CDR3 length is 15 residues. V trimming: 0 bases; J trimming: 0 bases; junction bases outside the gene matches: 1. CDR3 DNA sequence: TGTGCCACCAGCAGAGATCTAGCGGGCTCCTACGAGCAGTACTTC. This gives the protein CATSRDLAGSYEQYF. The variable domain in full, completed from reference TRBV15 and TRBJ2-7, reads DAMVIQNPRYQVTQFGKPVTLSCSQTLNHNVMYWYQQKSSQAPKLLFHYYDKDFNNEADTPDNFQSRRPNTSFCFLDIRSPGLGDTAMYLCATSRDLAGSYEQYFGPGTRLTVT.

The CDR3, as DNA: TGTGCCAGCAGAGAGTCTCTACCCGGGACAGAAACTAACTATGGCTACACCTTC. Its protein is CASRESLPGTETNYGYTF. The chain couples TRBV28 to TRBJ1-2; 7 nucleotides line up with TRBD1. The CDR3 consists of 18 residues. The trim removed 6 bases at V and 0 bases at J, leaving 16 bases unmatched. The germline gives CDR1 MDHEN, CDR2 SYDVKM.

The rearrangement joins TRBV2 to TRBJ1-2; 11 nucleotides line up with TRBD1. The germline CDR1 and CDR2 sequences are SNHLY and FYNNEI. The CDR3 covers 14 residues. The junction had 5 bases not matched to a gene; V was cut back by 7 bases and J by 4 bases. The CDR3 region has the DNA TGTGCCAGCAAGGACAGGGGGCACAGCTATGGCTACACCTTC. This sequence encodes CASKDRGHSYGYTF.

CDR3 in amino acids: CASSGGAAADTQYF. As DNA, the CDR3 is TGCGCCAGCAGCGGCGGGGCGGCCGCAGATACGCAGTATTTT. The J gene is TRBJ2-3, the V gene TRBV5-1, with D possibly being TRBD2 (6 bases). The CDR3 has 14 amino acids. Germline lookup yields CDR1 SGHRS and CDR2 YFSETQ. V lost 4 bases and J 4 bases, leaving 13 bases between the germline ends. Full variable domain (rest looked up from reference TRBV5-1 and TRBJ2-3): KAGVTQTPRYLIKTRGQQVTLSCSPISGHRSVSWYQQTPGQGLQFLFEYFSETQRNKGNFPGRFSGRQFSNSRSEMNVSTLELGDSALYLCASSGGAAADTQYFGPGTRLTVL.

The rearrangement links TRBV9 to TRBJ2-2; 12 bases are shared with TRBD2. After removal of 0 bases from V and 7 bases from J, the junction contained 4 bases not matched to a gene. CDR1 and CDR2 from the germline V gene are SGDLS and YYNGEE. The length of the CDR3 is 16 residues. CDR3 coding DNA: TGTGCCAGCAGCGTAGATCCTAGCGGGAGGGGCGGGGAGCTGTTTTTT. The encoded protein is CASSVDPSGRGGELFF.

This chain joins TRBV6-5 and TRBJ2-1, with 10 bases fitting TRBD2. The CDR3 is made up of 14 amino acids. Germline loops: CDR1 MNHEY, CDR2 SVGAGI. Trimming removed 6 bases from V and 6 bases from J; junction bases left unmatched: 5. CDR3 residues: CASRQAGGPNEQFF. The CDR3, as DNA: TGTGCCAGCAGGCAAGCGGGAGGGCCCAATGAGCAGTTCTTC.